These 32 T cell receptor beta chains came from one sample sequenced in a study of shared clonotypes between healthy human individuals. Some clones are missing from TCRdb's copy, which holds only in-frame ones; the method was immunoSEQ multiplex PCR. Among 2 million to 3 million clones listed, roughly 92% were seen once. The sequenced sample consisted of naive CD4+ T cells sorted from blood. The sample's subset: CD45RA+ positively selected. All receptors come from a man aged 18 to 29 in good health.

In the case of this clone: Other DNA sequences in this specimen translate into the identical CDR3. The chain employs TRBV4-3 and TRBJ2-1; D ambiguous. Germline V gene sequence: CDR1 LGHNA, CDR2 YSLEER. The CDR3 is 14 amino acids. The ends were cut back, 0 bases at V and 0 bases at J, with 3 bases in the middle. Here the CDR3 DNA reads TGCGCCAGCAGCCAAGACCCCTCCTACAATGAGCAGTTCTTC. It is translated as CASSQDPSYNEQFF.

The chain is built from TRBV5-1 and TRBJ1-4; D is uncertain. This CDR3 comprises 14 residues. Germline V gives CDR1 SGHRS, CDR2 YFSETQ. V was shortened by 0 bases and J by 6 bases, with 9 bases between the two germline ends. Here the CDR3 DNA reads TGCGCCAGCAGCTTGGAAGGAATCGATGAAAAACTGTTTTTT. Its protein is CASSLEGIDEKLFF.

In its sample, this clone was seen once. The chain links TRBV19 to TRBJ1-2, with D hard to call. With 5 bases removed from V and 0 bases from J, the gap between germline ends came to 10 bases. The CDR3 totals 14 residues. Germline loops: CDR1 LNHDA, CDR2 SQIVND (reference sequence). The CDR3 bases are TGTGCCAGTAGTGGCGCACTAGCTAACTATGGCTACACCTTC. It translates to CASSGALANYGYTF.

The chain uses TRBV7-2 and TRBJ2-3, with D possibly TRBD2 on 5 matching bases. V lost 2 bases and J 5 bases, leaving 14 bases between the germline ends. Germline CDR1 SGHTA, CDR2 FQGNSA. The CDR3 spans 15 residues. The CDR3 DNA reads TGTGCCAGCAGCTTAACGAGGTCCGAGGGAGATACGCAGTATTTT. Translation: CASSLTRSEGDTQYF.

This clone was found once. The rearrangement links TRBV19 to TRBJ1-6; D might be TRBD1 (6 bases). CDR1 and CDR2 from the germline V gene are LNHDA and SQIVND (reference sequence). The length of the CDR3 is 20 residues. Trimming left V 2 bases short and J 1 base short, with 21 bases between. CDR3 protein: CASSILPPGHGDSYNSPLHF. For the CDR3, the DNA is TGTGCCAGTAGTATATTGCCCCCGGGACATGGTGATTCCTATAATTCACCCCTCCACTTT.

This chain uses TRBV4-1 with TRBJ2-5, with D uncertain. The V gene's germline CDR1 is MGHRA and CDR2 YSYEKL. Trimming removed 0 bases from V and 0 bases from J, with 11 bases in between. CDR3 length: 16 residues. CDR3 DNA sequence: TGCGCCAGCAGCCAAGATTTCCGGCCAGACCAAGAGACCCAGTACTTC. It specifies CASSQDFRPDQETQYF.

Worth noting for this clone: This specimen includes other DNA sequences encoding the same CDR3. The chain recombines TRBV19 with TRBJ1-6, with 10 bases identical to TRBD1. V dropped 6 bases and J dropped 7; count of bases not matched to a gene: 0. This CDR3 is built from 13 residues. Germline-derived CDR1 and CDR2 are LNHDA and SQIVND (reference sequence). The CDR3 is CASRDRGNSPLHF. CDR3 sequence (DNA): TGTGCCAGTAGGGACAGGGGGAATTCACCCCTCCACTTT.

This clone was observed a single time. The gene calls are TRBV9 and TRBJ1-2; D is perhaps TRBD1 (5 bases). Looked up from germline, CDR1 is SGDLS and CDR2 is YYNGEE. CDR3 size: 15 residues. V shed 0 bases and J shed 7 bases, with 16 bases lying between them. CDR3 amino acids: CASSVDPDGTTGYTF. Written as DNA, the CDR3 is TGTGCCAGCAGCGTAGACCCTGACGGGACCACTGGCTACACCTTC.

The gene calls are TRBV11-2 and TRBJ2-2; 9 nucleotides line up with TRBD2. Germline CDR1 is SGHAT and CDR2 is FQNNGV. The J segment lost 1 base and the V segment lost 3 bases, leaving 0 bases of the junction unmatched. The CDR3 sequence is 15 residues long. The CDR3 bases are TGTGCCAGCAGCTTGACTAGCGGGAACACCGGGGAGCTGTTTTTT. Residues: CASSLTSGNTGELFF.

CDR3 amino acids: CASSLALAGAYEQYF. CDR3 coding DNA: TGTGCCAGCAGCTTAGCCCTAGCGGGGGCCTACGAGCAGTACTTC. The chain joins TRBV7-9 to TRBJ2-7; the match to TRBD2 covers 10 bases. Trimming took 0 bases from V and 2 from J; bases not matched to a gene: 1. Germline V gene sequence: CDR1 SEHNR, CDR2 FQNEAQ (reference sequence). The CDR3 loop spans 15 amino acids.

This chain links TRBV27 with TRBJ2-7; D uncertain. The V gene lost 6 bases and the J gene lost 7 bases, with 16 bases spanning the gap. The CDR3 extends over 13 amino acids. CDR1 and CDR2 from the germline V gene are MNHEY and SMNVEV (reference sequence). The CDR3, as DNA: TGTGCCAGCAGAGGCTGGGTAAGTCCAGAGCAGTACTTC. Translation gives CASRGWVSPEQYF.

The chain joins TRBV6-5 to TRBJ1-1, with D possibly matching TRBD1 (6 bases). Germline CDR1 reads MNHEY; CDR2 reads SVGAGI. V lost 8 bases, J lost 3 bases, and 16 bases lay in between. The CDR3 has 14 residues. The CDR3 region is CASGRGLGDTEAFF. CDR3 in DNA: TGTGCCAGCGGGCGGGGGCTTGGGGACACTGAAGCTTTCTTT.

The chain uses TRBV5-4 and TRBJ2-7, with 9 bases aligning to TRBD1. Germline CDR1 reads SGHNT; CDR2 reads YYREEE (reference sequence). The ends lost 1 base at V and 9 bases at J; junction bases unmatched: 14. The CDR3 is 16 residues long. Here the CDR3 DNA reads TGTGCCAGCAGCTTGCAGGCGGGACAGGGAATAATGGGGCAGTACTTC. Protein sequence: CASSLQAGQGIMGQYF.

The chain employs TRBV5-1 and TRBJ2-1, with 8 bases aligning to TRBD2. Germline CDR1 SGHRS, CDR2 YFSETQ. With 1 base clipped from V and 0 bases from J, the junction kept 3 bases outside the gene matches. CDR3 size: 16 residues. CDR3 coding DNA: TGCGCCAGCAGCTTGCTAGCGGGTAGCTCCTACAATGAGCAGTTCTTC. Translation: CASSLLAGSSYNEQFF.

The chain uses TRBV5-6 and TRBJ1-4, with TRBD1 matching over 8 bases. The CDR3 consists of 14 residues. CDR1 is SGHDT, CDR2 YYEEEE, per germline. Losses at the gene ends were 0 bases for V and 7 bases for J; bases not matched to a gene: 2. The DNA of the CDR3 is TGTGCCAGCAGCTTGGGGACAGGGATTGAAAAACTGTTTTTT. This encodes CASSLGTGIEKLFF.

A note on this clone: One end of the junction is discordant with germline, which a read error may explain. V and J are TRBV5-1 and TRBJ1-6, with TRBD1 identical over 10 bases. Germline V CDR1 and CDR2: SGHRS, YFSETQ. This CDR3 region has 15 residues. CDR3 in amino acids: CASTLGGQGNSPLHF. For the CDR3, the DNA is TGCGCCAGCACCTTGGGGGGACAGGGGAATTCACCCCTCCACTTT.

This chain joins TRBV12-5 and TRBJ1-1; D is uncertain. V was shortened by 0 bases and J by 1 base, with 15 bases between the two germline ends. Germline V gene lookup returns CDR1 LGHNT and CDR2 FRNRAP. CDR3 length equals 17 residues. CDR3 in amino acids: CASGLVLSRQPNTEAFF. CDR3 DNA sequence: TGTGCTAGTGGTTTGGTACTTTCCCGGCAGCCGAACACTGAAGCTTTCTTT.

The chain combines TRBV9 with TRBJ2-5, with 7 bases identical to TRBD1. This CDR3 is 15 amino acids long. Losses at the gene ends were 0 bases for V and 5 bases for J; bases not matched to a gene: 7. The germline V gene has CDR1 SGDLS and CDR2 YYNGEE. CDR3 nucleotide sequence: TGTGCCAGCAGCGTAGATAGGGGGCGCTGGGAGACCCAGTACTTC. Amino acids: CASSVDRGRWETQYF.

Concerning this clone: Its ends do not fully match the called genes, so a read error is possible. This chain links TRBV7-7 with TRBJ2-3; D not resolved. The germline CDR1 and CDR2 sequences are SSHAT and FNYEAQ (reference sequence). The CDR3 runs to 13 residues. The CDR3 protein is CASSLASGDTQYF. CDR3 coding DNA: TGTGCTAGCAGCTTAGCCTCCGGGGATACGCAGTATTTT. Variable domain in full (rest from reference TRBV7-7 and TRBJ2-3): GAGVSQSPRYKVTKRGQDVTLRCDPISSHATLYWYQQALGQGPEFLTYFNYEAQPDKSGLPSDRFSAERPEGSISTLTIQRTEQRDSAMYRCASSLASGDTQYFGPGTRLTVL.

The chain has TRBV27 and TRBJ2-7; D is perhaps TRBD1 (6 bases). V was cut by 5 bases and J by 8 bases, with 16 bases left in between. The germline gives CDR1 MNHEY, CDR2 SMNVEV (reference sequence). The CDR3 runs to 13 residues. The CDR3 bases are TGTGCCAGCAGTCCCTCGGGGACACCCCAGCAGTACTTC. It yields the protein CASSPSGTPQQYF.

V usage is TRBV5-1 and J usage is TRBJ2-5; 9 nucleotides align to TRBD1. V trimming: 3 bases; J trimming: 0 bases; junction bases outside the gene matches: 3. Germline lookup yields CDR1 SGHRS and CDR2 YFSETQ. CDR3 length: 15 amino acids. The CDR3 nucleotides read TGCGCCAGCAGCTCCGGACAGGGGAACCAAGAGACCCAGTACTTC. This encodes CASSSGQGNQETQYF.

This sequence joins TRBV18 and TRBJ2-1; TRBD2 aligns across 14 bases. Trimming at V came to 6 bases and at J to 9 bases, leaving 7 bases not matched to a gene. Per germline, CDR1 KGHSH and CDR2 LQKENI. The CDR3 is 15 residues long. The CDR3: CASSQTSGGEVEQFF. Here the CDR3 DNA reads TGTGCCAGCTCCCAGACTAGCGGGGGGGAAGTTGAGCAGTTCTTC.

J is TRBJ1-4 and V is TRBV9, with no clear D. The CDR3 totals 14 residues. The germline CDR1 and CDR2 sequences are SGDLS and YYNGEE. V was trimmed by 1 base and J by 4 bases, leaving 8 bases between them. The CDR3 sequence: CASSVNGFNEKLFF. CDR3 coding DNA: TGTGCCAGCAGCGTAAATGGATTTAATGAAAAACTGTTTTTT.

V gene TRBV27 combines with J gene TRBJ1-6, with 8 nucleotides matching TRBD1. Germline CDR1 is MNHEY and CDR2 is SMNVEV (reference sequence). V shed 6 bases, J shed 7 bases, and the junction held 5 bases outside the gene matches. CDR3 size: 14 residues. The CDR3 region has the DNA TGTGCCAGCAGGGGGACAGGTGAAAATTCACCCCTCCACTTT. It encodes CASRGTGENSPLHF.

This clone was seen a single time. The J gene is TRBJ1-4, the V gene TRBV6-6, with D unclear. Per the germline V gene, CDR1 is MNHNY and CDR2 is SVGAGI (reference sequence). V dropped 0 bases and J dropped 5 bases, with 7 bases sitting between them. The CDR3 runs to 14 residues. The CDR3 DNA sequence: TGTGCCAGCAGTTACTCGACTGCAAATGAAAAACTGTTTTTT. Protein sequence: CASSYSTANEKLFF.

V is TRBV11-2 and J is TRBJ1-3; the D gene is possibly TRBD1 (5 bases). The germline V and J ends were trimmed by 4 bases and 4 bases, with 17 bases remaining between them. Germline V gene lookup returns CDR1 SGHAT and CDR2 FQNNGV. This CDR3 is 16 amino acids long. CDR3: CASSSLRDAPGNTIYF. The CDR3 DNA sequence: TGTGCCAGCAGCTCGCTCCGGGACGCCCCAGGAAACACCATATATTTT. The full variable domain, in which reference TRBV11-2 and TRBJ1-3 provide the parts outside the CDR3, is EAGVAQSPRYKIIEKRQSVAFWCNPISGHATLYWYQQILGQGPKLLIQFQNNGVVDDSQLPKDRFSAERLKGVDSTLKIQPAKLEDSAVYLCASSSLRDAPGNTIYFGEGSWLTVV.

This rearrangement joins TRBV28 to TRBJ2-7; unclear D gene. CDR1 and CDR2 (germline): MDHEN, SYDVKM. The CDR3 runs 16 residues. V was shortened by 3 bases and J by 5 bases, with 20 bases between the two germline ends. The CDR3 region has the DNA TGTGCCAGCAGTTTGCCCAGTCGCGGCTCCCGGGACGAGCAGTACTTC. Translated: CASSLPSRGSRDEQYF.

This chain links TRBV11-3 with TRBJ2-2, with D tentatively TRBD1 (6 bases). Germline CDR1 is SGHNT and CDR2 is YENEEA. V was pared by 4 bases and J by 4 bases, with 13 bases between. This CDR3 region has 15 residues. CDR3 loop: CASSSGVEVTGELFF. The CDR3 DNA reads TGTGCCAGCAGCTCAGGGGTAGAGGTCACCGGGGAGCTGTTTTTT.

The chain couples TRBV19 to TRBJ2-3; D is ambiguous. Between the trimmed V and J ends, which lost 6 bases and 2 bases, there was a span of 9 bases. CDR1 and CDR2 (germline): LNHDA, SQIVND (reference sequence). CDR3 length: 13 residues. The CDR3 sequence: CASRVGITDTQYF. The CDR3 coding sequence is TGTGCCAGTAGGGTAGGGATCACAGATACGCAGTATTTT.

The genes are TRBV19 and TRBJ2-4; maybe TRBD1 (5 bases). The V end lost 2 bases, the J end lost 4 bases, and 9 bases lay between the germline ends. Looked up from germline, CDR1 is LNHDA and CDR2 is SQIVND (reference sequence). The CDR3 has 14 residues. The CDR3 DNA sequence: TGTGCCAGTAGTATACCGACAGCTAAAAACATTCAGTACTTC. Translating it yields CASSIPTAKNIQYF.

This chain joins TRBV5-1 and TRBJ1-5; D remains unclear. Trimming removed 0 bases at V and 6 bases at J, with 7 bases between. Per the germline V gene, CDR1 is SGHRS and CDR2 is YFSETQ. The CDR3 runs to 13 residues. The CDR3 DNA reads TGCGCCAGCAGCTTGGATAATAGTCAGCCCCAGCATTTT. This gives the protein CASSLDNSQPQHF.

This chain joins TRBV5-1 and TRBJ1-5, with D perhaps matching TRBD1 (6 bases). V dropped 7 bases and J dropped 2 bases, with 16 bases sitting between them. Germline lookup yields CDR1 SGHRS and CDR2 YFSETQ. The CDR3 covers 15 residues. CDR3 sequence: CASAENPGGNQPQHF. CDR3 nucleotide sequence: TGCGCCAGCGCCGAAAATCCAGGGGGCAATCAGCCCCAGCATTTT.